What follows are 25 T cell receptor beta chains derived from one specimen sequenced in a study of technical replicates of blood from a few donors. Generated by immunoSEQ multiplex PCR, the TCRdb table keeps only in-frame clones and is missing some. Of about 100,000 clones listed, around 95% are singletons. Sequencing was done on a sample of T cells isolated from PBMCs. The receptors originated from a human donor in good health.

The J gene is TRBJ1-2, the V gene TRBV23-1, with a possible D match to TRBD1 (5 bases). TRBV23-1 is assigned to the ORF class and has an uncertain function. With 0 bases removed from V and 2 bases from J, the gap between germline ends came to 13 bases. This CDR3 comprises 16 residues. The CDR3, as DNA: TGCGCCAGCAGTCAATCCGAAAACAGGATCAACTATGGCTACACCTTC. Protein product: CASSQSENRINYGYTF.

The chain is built from TRBV30 and TRBJ2-7; D is perhaps TRBD2 (7 bases). The CDR3 loop spans 12 amino acids. From germline, CDR1 is GTSNPN and CDR2 SVGIG (reference sequence). The DNA for the CDR3 is TGTTCGGCGGGGGCTGGTGCCTACGAGCAGTACTTC. Its translation is CSAGAGAYEQYF.

The V and J genes are TRBV6-5 and TRBJ2-2; a weak D match, TRBD2 (6 bases). This CDR3 has 15 amino acids. V shed 5 bases and J shed 1 base, with 11 bases lying between them. Germline V gene data show CDR1 as MNHEY and CDR2 as SVGAGI. The CDR3 region is CASSASVLNTGELFF. Here the CDR3 DNA reads TGTGCCAGCAGTGCTAGCGTTCTGAACACCGGGGAGCTGTTTTTT.

This CDR3 is CASSQGTTANTIYF. Here the CDR3 DNA reads TGTGCCAGCAGCCAGGGGACGACCGCAAACACCATATATTTT. This chain links TRBV5-4 with TRBJ1-3; possible D gene TRBD1, 6 bases. Trimming shortened V by 4 bases and J by 6 bases, and 14 bases separated the two germline ends. CDR1 SGHNT and CDR2 YYREEE come from the germline V gene (reference sequence). The CDR3 length is 14 residues.

The rearrangement joins TRBV4-1 to TRBJ1-5; D gene ambiguous. The germline CDR1 and CDR2 sequences are MGHRA and YSYEKL. The CDR3 is 15 residues long. The germline V and J ends were trimmed by 1 base and 5 bases, with 12 bases remaining between them. CDR3 in DNA: TGCGCCAGCAGCCAAGTCGGCGGATCACATCAGCCCCAGCATTTT. Protein product: CASSQVGGSHQPQHF.

The chain recombines TRBV29-1 with TRBJ2-2; weak D call: TRBD2 (5 bases). The CDR3 covers 15 residues. Trimming shortened V by 6 bases and J by 1 base, and 15 bases separated the two germline ends. In germline, CDR1 is SQVTM, CDR2 ANQGSEA. CDR3 residues: CSVKMLAGNTGELFF. CDR3 coding DNA: TGCAGCGTGAAAATGCTGGCGGGGAACACCGGGGAGCTGTTTTTT.

The V call is TRBV28, the J call TRBJ1-4, with 11 bases aligning to TRBD1. In germline, CDR1 is MDHEN, CDR2 SYDVKM. The V and J ends lost 7 bases and 2 bases, in that order; junction bases with no gene match: 12. The CDR3 totals 18 residues. The DNA for the CDR3 is TGTGCCAGCACCCCGGGCGGGACAGGGGGAATCACTAATGAAAAACTGTTTTTT. This encodes CASTPGGTGGITNEKLFF.

This clone was seen a single time. The genes are TRBV5-4 and TRBJ2-7; 7 positions agree with TRBD2. CDR1 and CDR2 (germline): SGHNT, YYREEE (reference sequence). The trim removed 2 bases at V and 2 bases at J, leaving 4 bases unmatched. The CDR3 runs to 14 residues. CDR3 DNA sequence: TGTGCCAGCAGCTTCGGTCTAGCGGCCTACGAGCAGTACTTC. Its protein is CASSFGLAAYEQYF.

The chain joins TRBV7-6 to TRBJ2-7; 9 bases map to TRBD2. The germline gives CDR1 SGHVS, CDR2 FNYEAQ. This CDR3 has 13 amino acids. The CDR3 DNA reads TGTGCGACGAGGCGGGGGGGCACCTACGAGCAGTACTTC. This sequence encodes CATRRGGTYEQYF.

The rearrangement uses TRBV7-9 and TRBJ1-6; TRBD1 matches at 8 bases. Trimming at V came to 3 bases and at J to 8 bases, leaving 0 bases not matched to a gene. The CDR3 is made up of 13 amino acids. In germline, CDR1 is SEHNR, CDR2 FQNEAQ (reference sequence). CDR3 nucleotides: TGTGCCAGCAGCTTGACAGGGGATTCACCCCTCCACTTT. Translation: CASSLTGDSPLHF. Full variable domain (outside the CDR3, taken from reference TRBV7-9 and TRBJ1-6): DTGVSQNPRHKITKRGQNVTFRCDPISEHNRLYWYRQTLGQGPEFLTYFQNEAQLEKSRLLSDRFSAERPKGSFSTLEIQRTEQGDSAMYLCASSLTGDSPLHFGNGTRLTVT.

This clone showed up just once. The rearrangement links TRBV5-4 to TRBJ1-1, with TRBD1 identical over 10 bases. V shed 4 bases and J 7 bases; nucleotides not matched to a gene: 7. The CDR3 is made up of 14 amino acids. Germline CDR1 is SGHNT and CDR2 is YYREEE (reference sequence). CDR3 amino acids: CASSTMTGGYEAFF. CDR3 sequence (DNA): TGTGCCAGCAGCACCATGACAGGGGGCTATGAAGCTTTCTTT.

V is TRBV5-1 and J is TRBJ2-4; 8 nucleotides match TRBD2. The CDR3 length is 15 residues. Losses at the gene ends were 4 bases for V and 1 base for J; bases not matched to a gene: 4. The V gene's germline CDR1 is SGHRS and CDR2 YFSETQ. The CDR3 reads CASSRPGGAKNIQYF. The DNA of the CDR3 is TGCGCCAGCAGCCGACCGGGAGGGGCCAAAAACATTCAGTACTTC. The full variable domain, its missing parts supplied by reference TRBV5-1 and TRBJ2-4, is KAGVTQTPRYLIKTRGQQVTLSCSPISGHRSVSWYQQTPGQGLQFLFEYFSETQRNKGNFPGRFSGRQFSNSRSEMNVSTLELGDSALYLCASSRPGGAKNIQYFGAGTRLSVL.

The J gene is TRBJ2-3, the V gene TRBV4-1; TRBD2 agrees at 16 bases. Per the germline V gene, CDR1 is MGHRA and CDR2 is YSYEKL. V shed 4 bases, J shed 7 bases, and the junction held 11 bases outside the gene matches. The CDR3 covers 18 residues. The CDR3 DNA sequence: TGCGCCAGCAGCCTTTCCGGGACTAGCGGGGGGGCCGGCTATACGCAGTATTTT. Residues: CASSLSGTSGGAGYTQYF.

This clone was counted once. V gene TRBV29-1 combines with J gene TRBJ2-1; 8 bases match TRBD1. After removal of 3 bases from V and 5 bases from J, the junction contained 6 bases not matched to a gene. CDR1 SQVTM and CDR2 ANQGSEA come from the germline V gene. The CDR3 spans 14 residues. As DNA, the CDR3 is TGCAGCGTTGACTCGACAGGGGTCCACAATGAGCAGTTCTTC. This sequence encodes CSVDSTGVHNEQFF.

V is TRBV29-1 and J is TRBJ1-1, with 7 bases that match TRBD1. This CDR3 has 13 residues. The trim removed 4 bases at V and 3 bases at J, leaving 5 bases unmatched. CDR1 SQVTM and CDR2 ANQGSEA come from the germline V gene. CDR3 coding DNA: TGCAGCGTTGGGGACAGCATATACACTGAAGCTTTCTTT. This encodes CSVGDSIYTEAFF. Together with reference TRBV29-1 and TRBJ1-1, the CDR3 gives the full variable domain: SAVISQKPSRDICQRGTSLTIQCQVDSQVTMMFWYRQQPGQSLTLIATANQGSEATYESGFVIDKFPISRPNLTFSTLTVSNMSPEDSSIYLCSVGDSIYTEAFFGQGTRLTVV.

The chain has TRBV7-8 and TRBJ2-5; tentatively, D is TRBD2 (5 bases). Germline loops: CDR1 SGHVS, CDR2 FQNEAQ. Trimming took off 2 bases at V and 5 bases at J, with 15 bases between the two ends. The CDR3 is 15 amino acids. This CDR3 reads CASSLLTGWEETQYF. The CDR3 bases are TGTGCCAGCAGCTTATTAACTGGCTGGGAGGAGACCCAGTACTTC.

This rearrangement joins TRBV6-1 to TRBJ1-2; D is unresolved. CDR3 size: 12 residues. Germline CDR1 and CDR2: MNHNS and SASEGT. Trimming pared 4 bases from V and 10 bases from J, leaving 13 bases between. The CDR3 reads CASSGQNVVYTF. The CDR3 region has the DNA TGTGCCAGCAGTGGACAAAACGTCGTCTACACCTTC.

The CDR3 region is CASSLIGTGLTDTQYF. The CDR3, as DNA: TGTGCCAGCAGCTTAATTGGGACAGGGCTCACAGATACGCAGTATTTT. The chain couples TRBV7-2 to TRBJ2-3, with 9 bases identical to TRBD1. The CDR3 spans 16 residues. V shed 2 bases and J 2 bases; nucleotides not matched to a gene: 5. Germline lookup yields CDR1 SGHTA and CDR2 FQGNSA.

V and J are TRBV5-1 and TRBJ2-7; perhaps TRBD1 as D (6 bases). The CDR3 consists of 15 residues. Germline values: CDR1 SGHRS, CDR2 YFSETQ. V was clipped by 0 bases and J by 4 bases, with 14 bases between them. Here the CDR3 reads CASSLGTGLGYEQYF. The CDR3 region has the DNA TGCGCCAGCAGCTTGGGCACAGGGCTAGGGTACGAGCAGTACTTC.

V usage is TRBV11-2 and J usage is TRBJ1-5; D is undetermined. The ends were cut back, 5 bases at V and 4 bases at J, with 6 bases in the middle. In germline, CDR1 is SGHAT, CDR2 FQNNGV. This CDR3 is built from 12 residues. This chain's CDR3 is CASSPGNQPQHF. The CDR3 nucleotides are TGTGCCAGCAGCCCAGGTAATCAGCCCCAGCATTTT.

The chain joins TRBV9 to TRBJ1-1, with a weak D call TRBD1 (6 bases). The CDR3 is made up of 14 amino acids. Germline V lookup: CDR1 SGDLS, CDR2 YYNGEE. Trimming stripped 0 bases from V and 3 bases from J, with 9 bases between. The CDR3 sequence: CASSVEQGYTEAFF. In DNA form, the CDR3 reads TGTGCCAGCAGCGTAGAGCAGGGGTACACTGAAGCTTTCTTT.

The gene calls are TRBV19 and TRBJ2-7; D call uncertain. The length of the CDR3 is 13 residues. The V gene's germline CDR1 is LNHDA and CDR2 SQIVND (reference sequence). V lost 3 bases, J lost 0 bases, and 6 bases lay in between. In DNA form, the CDR3 reads TGTGCCAGTAGTATCTCGGTCTCCTACGAGCAGTACTTC. It yields the protein CASSISVSYEQYF.

The chain employs TRBV6-5 and TRBJ2-1; 8 nucleotides match TRBD2. This CDR3 comprises 13 residues. Germline CDR1 reads MNHEY; CDR2 reads SVGAGI. Unmatched junction bases numbered 7, after V lost 8 bases and J lost 7 bases. The chain's CDR3 is CASGGRRGNEQFF. In DNA, the CDR3 is TGTGCCAGCGGCGGGAGGCGGGGGAATGAGCAGTTCTTC.

The V and J genes are TRBV11-3 and TRBJ2-7; weak D call: TRBD2 (7 bases). The germline V gene encodes CDR1 SGHNT and CDR2 YENEEA. Trimming removed 2 bases at V and 5 bases at J, with 19 bases between. The CDR3 consists of 16 residues. The CDR3 region is CASSLQVLGGVNEQYF. The CDR3 bases are TGTGCCAGCAGCTTACAGGTTTTAGGGGGGGTCAACGAGCAGTACTTC. Full variable domain (remainder filled in from reference TRBV11-3 and TRBJ2-7): EAGVVQSPRYKIIEKKQPVAFWCNPISGHNTLYWYLQNLGQGPELLIRYENEEAVDDSQLPKDRFSAERLKGVDSTLKIQPAELGDSAVYLCASSLQVLGGVNEQYFGPGTRLTVT.

The chain couples TRBV6-1 to TRBJ1-5; D gene uncertain. V lost 0 bases and J lost 0, with 12 bases in between. The CDR3 has 17 residues. Germline V CDR1 and CDR2: MNHNS, SASEGT. For the CDR3, the DNA is TGTGCCAGCAGTGAAGCGTACGGAGGCTATAGCAATCAGCCCCAGCATTTT. It specifies CASSEAYGGYSNQPQHF.